Given below is one T cell receptor beta chain in context. Its target is not known. The junction departs from the called germline gene at one end, perhaps through a read error. The record originates from a study of identical twins. Carrying unique molecular identifiers, the cDNA also gained a universal primer site through template switching. TCRdb ran MiXCR on the 5' RACE reads and lists one entry per CDR3 protein. The repertoire has approximately 1.8 million distinct CDR3 sequences, under 35% of them found once; the top ten carry 0.25% to 0.3%. Germline V lookup: CDR1 SNHLY, CDR2 FYNNEI. The CDR3 is 16 residues long. Overall study results and limits: Researchers reported weaker excess twin sharing in beta out-of-frame sequences. In monozygotic twins, models underestimated the sharing of out-of-frame TCR alpha.

Sequenced input: cord blood. The sequence derives from a newborn girl in good health. The rearrangement joins TRBV2 to TRBJ1-1; 7 positions agree with TRBD1. CDR3 in amino acids: CASSEWVKGANAEAFF. For the CDR3, the DNA is TGTGCCAGCAGTGAATGGGTTAAGGGGGCGAACGCTGAAGCTTTCTTT.